The 24 T cell receptor beta chains below come from one sample, sequenced in a study of shared clonotypes between healthy human individuals (TCRdb year 2020). The method was the immunoSEQ multiplex PCR assay. This is the immuneACCESS table as TCRdb keeps it, with only in-frame sequences that have V and J called. A part of the clones is gone; compared with another copy, unresolved V genes explain less than half, and the rest is unexplained. The sample profile shows over 700,000 clones; 72% of them were found once. The ten largest clones capture under 2% of the sample. Sequenced: memory CD4+ T cells sorted from blood. The cell subset or site label for this specimen denotes: CD45RA-negative fraction. The receptors here all came from a woman in her twenties or thirties in good health.

CDR3 residues: CASSQVRGAPLAFF. DNA for the CDR3: TGCGCCAGCAGCCAAGTGCGGGGGGCGCCTCTAGCTTTCTTT. This chain connects TRBV4-1 to TRBJ1-1; D is possibly TRBD1 (6 bases). V lost 1 base to trimming and J lost 10 bases, with 16 bases between them. Per the germline V gene, CDR1 is MGHRA and CDR2 is YSYEKL. This CDR3 region has 14 residues.

The chain couples TRBV28 to TRBJ2-7; 9 positions agree with TRBD2. J lost 0 bases, V lost 6 bases, and 15 bases had no gene match. This CDR3 contains 18 residues. Germline CDR1 MDHEN, CDR2 SYDVKM. The CDR3 coding sequence is TGTGCCAGCAGCTCCCCGGGGAGCGGGAGGCCCCTCTCCTACGAGCAGTACTTC. Translating gives CASSSPGSGRPLSYEQYF.

This clone was seen more than once but under ten times. The chain is built from TRBV9 and TRBJ1-4; no reliable D call. This CDR3 has 14 residues. V lost 5 bases, J lost 5 bases, and 13 bases lay in between. Germline V gives CDR1 SGDLS, CDR2 YYNGEE. In DNA, the CDR3 is TGTGCCAGCAGGGCCTCTGCCAAGAATGAAAAACTGTTTTTT. As protein: CASRASAKNEKLFF.

The rearrangement uses TRBV7-9 and TRBJ2-5; no clear D. The V end lost 4 bases, the J end lost 6 bases, and 18 bases lay between the germline ends. The CDR3 contains 15 residues. Germline assignment: CDR1 SEHNR and CDR2 FQNEAQ (reference sequence). The CDR3 nucleotides are TGTGCCAGCAGCTCCCATCTTCAGATCGTGAAGACCCAGTACTTC. Translating gives CASSSHLQIVKTQYF.

This clone came up a few times. The V call is TRBV19, the J call TRBJ1-1; tentatively, D is TRBD1 (5 bases). The CDR3 covers 14 residues. V was cut by 1 base and J by 2 bases, with 8 bases left in between. Germline assignment: CDR1 LNHDA and CDR2 SQIVND (reference sequence). The CDR3 DNA is TGTGCCAGTAGTATAGCGAGGGGAAACACTGAAGCTTTCTTT. It translates to CASSIARGNTEAFF.

This clone was observed many times. The chain recombines TRBV7-9 with TRBJ2-3; 7 bases match TRBD2. V shed 5 bases, J shed 4 bases, and the junction held 9 bases outside the gene matches. There are 15 residues in the CDR3. Germline V gives CDR1 SEHNR, CDR2 FQNEAQ (reference sequence). The CDR3 sequence: CASSRIFGGADTQYF. Here the CDR3 DNA reads TGTGCCAGCAGCAGGATCTTTGGGGGGGCAGATACGCAGTATTTT.

The V call is TRBV18, the J call TRBJ2-1; tentatively, D is TRBD1 or TRBD2 (5 bases each). Germline V gene lookup returns CDR1 KGHSH and CDR2 LQKENI. Trimming removed 3 bases at V and 0 bases at J, with 21 bases between. The CDR3 sequence is 19 residues long. CDR3 protein: CASSPYKGGDVSSYNEQFF. CDR3 DNA sequence: TGTGCCAGCTCACCCTACAAAGGTGGGGACGTGAGCTCCTACAATGAGCAGTTCTTC.

J is TRBJ2-7 and V is TRBV21-1; the tabulated D call, TRBD1, remains unverified against the DNA. TRBV21-1 is a pseudogene segment. This CDR3 has 16 amino acids. CDR3 residues: CASSTRGETELYEQYF. In DNA, the CDR3 is TGTGCCAGCAGCACTCGAGGCGAGACAGAGCTCTACGAGCAGTACTTC.

The chain combines TRBV5-1 with TRBJ2-5; 12 bases agree with TRBD1. The J call is uncertain, as TRBJ2-7 better fits the DNA end. The CDR3 is 14 residues long. Germline lookup yields CDR1 SGHRS and CDR2 YFSETQ. The CDR3 nucleotides read TGCGCCAGCAGCCAGGGGACAGGGGGCCTCGAGCAGTACTTC. It translates to CASSQGTGGLEQYF.

The table lists this clone with a count of one. This rearrangement joins TRBV29-1 to TRBJ2-3; no clear D. V lost 6 bases and J 0 bases, leaving 10 bases between the germline ends. Germline values: CDR1 SQVTM, CDR2 ANQGSEA. The length of the CDR3 is 13 residues. Here the CDR3 reads CSVASVSTDTQYF. In DNA, the CDR3 is TGCAGCGTCGCCTCGGTCAGCACAGATACGCAGTATTTT.

The V and J genes are TRBV5-1 and TRBJ2-3; 12 nucleotides line up with TRBD2. CDR3 length equals 16 residues. Germline trimming cut 5 bases from V and 0 bases from J; bases unmatched to any gene: 4. The germline gives CDR1 SGHRS, CDR2 YFSETQ. CDR3: CASRGLAGPSTDTQYF. CDR3 nucleotide sequence: TGCGCCAGCAGGGGACTAGCGGGCCCTAGCACAGATACGCAGTATTTT.

This clone was observed a handful of times. This chain links TRBV5-1 with TRBJ2-3, with D uncertain. This CDR3 region has 14 residues. CDR1 and CDR2 (germline): SGHRS, YFSETQ. V was clipped by 1 base and J by 2 bases, with 8 bases between them. DNA of the CDR3: TGCGCCAGCAGCTTGAGGTATTCCACAGATACGCAGTATTTT. Its protein product is CASSLRYSTDTQYF.

V usage is TRBV5-4 and J usage is TRBJ2-5; 11 bases align to TRBD2. The J segment lost 1 base and the V segment lost 4 bases, leaving 6 bases of the junction unmatched. Germline lookup yields CDR1 SGHNT and CDR2 YYREEE (reference sequence). CDR3 length equals 16 residues. CDR3: CASSRGLAGLQETQYF. CDR3 nucleotides: TGTGCCAGCAGCCGCGGACTAGCGGGTCTCCAAGAGACCCAGTACTTC.

The genes are TRBV2 and TRBJ1-1; D is undetermined. The length of the CDR3 is 13 residues. Germline CDR1 reads SNHLY; CDR2 reads FYNNEI. With 7 bases removed from V and 7 bases from J, the gap between germline ends came to 16 bases. This CDR3 is CASNPQGVDEAFF. The CDR3 DNA reads as TGTGCCAGCAATCCCCAAGGTGTTGATGAAGCTTTCTTT.

The CDR3 bases are TGTGCCACATGGGGACTTATGTCCTACGAGCAGTACTTC. Protein: CATWGLMSYEQYF. The chain joins TRBV27 to TRBJ2-7; a weak D match, TRBD2 (6 bases). With 10 bases removed from V and 1 base from J, the gap between germline ends came to 14 bases. The CDR3 sequence is 13 residues long. The V gene's germline CDR1 is MNHEY and CDR2 SMNVEV (reference sequence).

The chain employs TRBV2 and TRBJ1-1; no clear D gene. Germline CDR1 and CDR2: SNHLY and FYNNEI. The CDR3 contains 14 residues. V was pared by 4 bases and J by 0 bases, with 9 bases between. The CDR3, as DNA: TGTGCCAGCAGTGTCGAGACGGTGAACACTGAAGCTTTCTTT. It codes for CASSVETVNTEAFF.

J is TRBJ2-2 and V is TRBV4-1; D remains unclear. Germline CDR1 reads MGHRA; CDR2 reads YSYEKL. Trimming cost V 1 base and J 7 bases, with 7 bases left between them. The CDR3 has 13 residues. The CDR3 sequence: CASSQASVGELFF. The CDR3 DNA is TGCGCCAGCAGCCAAGCAAGTGTCGGGGAGCTGTTTTTT.

The gene calls are TRBV5-4 and TRBJ2-1; D call uncertain. V was clipped by 4 bases and J by 9 bases, with 14 bases between them. From germline, CDR1 is SGHNT and CDR2 YYREEE (reference sequence). The CDR3 runs 13 residues. The CDR3 DNA reads as TGTGCCAGCAGCCAAGATCATGGTACTGAGCAGTTCTTC. Translation gives CASSQDHGTEQFF.

The chain employs TRBV5-1 and TRBJ2-3, with 10 bases matching TRBD2. The CDR3 runs 17 residues. V was clipped by 0 bases and J by 4 bases; unmatched bases: 8. The germline V gene has CDR1 SGHRS and CDR2 YFSETQ. The CDR3 region is CASSLDPGLARADTQYF. Here the CDR3 DNA reads TGCGCCAGCAGCTTGGATCCGGGACTAGCGCGAGCAGATACGCAGTATTTT.

This chain links TRBV28 with TRBJ1-2; 7 bases match TRBD1. The CDR3 length is 15 residues. The V and J ends lost 2 bases and 8 bases, in that order; junction bases with no gene match: 11. Per germline, CDR1 MDHEN and CDR2 SYDVKM. The CDR3 sequence: CASSLGDRAIGGYTF. The CDR3 DNA is TGTGCCAGCAGTTTAGGGGACAGAGCCATAGGGGGCTACACCTTC.

The CDR3 region has the DNA TGTGCCAGCAGCTTATCGCACATAGAGACCCAGTACTTC. Translation: CASSLSHIETQYF. The rearrangement joins TRBV7-2 to TRBJ2-5; D is ambiguous. V lost 2 bases to trimming and J lost 4 bases, with 8 bases between them. The germline CDR1 and CDR2 sequences are SGHTA and FQGNSA. The CDR3 sequence is 13 residues long.

This clone was found a few times. The CDR3 bases are TGTGCCAGTAGTATACAGGGCTCCCGAGTACCCTATGGCTACACCTTC. Amino acid sequence: CASSIQGSRVPYGYTF. This chain uses TRBV19 with TRBJ1-2, with D tentatively TRBD1 (5 bases). The germline V gene encodes CDR1 LNHDA and CDR2 SQIVND (reference sequence). CDR3 length equals 16 residues. Trimming cost V 2 bases and J 4 bases, with 17 bases left between them.

The chain has TRBV5-1 and TRBJ2-3, with 10 bases aligning to TRBD2. Looked up from germline, CDR1 is SGHRS and CDR2 is YFSETQ. V shed 4 bases and J 5 bases; nucleotides not matched to a gene: 7. The CDR3 extends over 15 amino acids. The CDR3 bases are TGCGCCAGCAGCCTACTAGCGGGAACGGGAGATACGCAGTATTTT. Translated: CASSLLAGTGDTQYF.

CDR3 in amino acids: CASSWGTSTDTQYF. CDR3 in DNA: TGTGCCAGCAGCTGGGGGACAAGCACAGATACGCAGTATTTT. This chain joins TRBV7-8 and TRBJ2-3; D is possibly TRBD1 (6 bases). The germline gives CDR1 SGHVS, CDR2 FQNEAQ. The CDR3 covers 14 residues. Trimming removed 4 bases at V and 0 bases at J, with 8 bases between.